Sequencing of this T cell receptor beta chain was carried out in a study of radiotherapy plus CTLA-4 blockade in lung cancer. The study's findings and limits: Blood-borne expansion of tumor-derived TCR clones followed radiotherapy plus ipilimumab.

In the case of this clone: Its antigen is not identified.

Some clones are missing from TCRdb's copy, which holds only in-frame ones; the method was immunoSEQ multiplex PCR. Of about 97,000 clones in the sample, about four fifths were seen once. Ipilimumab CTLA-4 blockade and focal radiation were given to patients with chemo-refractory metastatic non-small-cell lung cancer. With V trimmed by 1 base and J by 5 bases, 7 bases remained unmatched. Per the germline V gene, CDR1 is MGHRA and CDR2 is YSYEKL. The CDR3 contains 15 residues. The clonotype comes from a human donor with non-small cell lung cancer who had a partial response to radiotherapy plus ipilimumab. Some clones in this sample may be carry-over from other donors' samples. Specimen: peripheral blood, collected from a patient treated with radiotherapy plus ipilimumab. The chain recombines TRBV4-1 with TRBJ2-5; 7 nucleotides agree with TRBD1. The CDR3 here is CASSQGYRGVETQYF. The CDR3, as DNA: TGCGCCAGCAGCCAAGGTTACAGGGGAGTGGAGACCCAGTACTTC.